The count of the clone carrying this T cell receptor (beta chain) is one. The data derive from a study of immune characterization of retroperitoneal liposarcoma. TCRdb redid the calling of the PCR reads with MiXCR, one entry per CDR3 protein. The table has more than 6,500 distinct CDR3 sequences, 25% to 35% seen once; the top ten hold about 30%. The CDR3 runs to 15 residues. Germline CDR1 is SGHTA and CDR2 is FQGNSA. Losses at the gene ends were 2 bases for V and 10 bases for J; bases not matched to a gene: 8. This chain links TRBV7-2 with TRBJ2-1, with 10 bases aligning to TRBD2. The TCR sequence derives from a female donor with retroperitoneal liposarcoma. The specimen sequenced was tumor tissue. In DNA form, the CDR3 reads TGTGCCAGCAGCTTATCCAGCGGGGGGGCCTACGAGCAGTTCTTC. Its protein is CASSLSSGGAYEQFF.